The entry that follows covers one T cell receptor beta chain sequence. As yet, its antigen is unknown. Sequencing used immunoSEQ multiplex PCR; TCRdb keeps in-frame clones, though not all of them. This table holds some 150,000 clones, around 84% found once. The data derive from a study of T cell responses to AZD1222 COVID-19 vaccine. The study, taken as a whole, reports: Repertoires were sampled only after the peak T cell response. CD4 TCRs associated with vaccination spanned spike, dominating at 160-218 and 743-854.

Timing groups of about 4 and about 12 weeks for second doses were pooled. Germline V gene sequence: CDR1 MGHRA, CDR2 YSYEKL. V was pared by 1 base and J by 0 bases, with 10 bases between. The CDR3 covers 16 residues. Sequences were derived from peripheral blood, sampled 28 days after the second AZD1222 dose. The receptor was derived from an adult who received the AZD1222 COVID-19 vaccine. V is TRBV4-1 and J is TRBJ2-4; no reliable D call. DNA of the CDR3: TGCGCCAGCAGCCAAGGGTTCCTACTAGCCAAAAACATTCAGTACTTC. Its protein product is CASSQGFLLAKNIQYF.